This passage covers 7 T cell receptor beta chains from one sample sequenced in a study of beta chain features in type 1 diabetes. Study-wide points: Significant though moderate, a shortening of TCRB CDR3s appeared in all four CD4+ subsets of Type 1 diabetes patients.

Isolated RNA was reverse transcribed in full, so expressed TCRB transcripts were sequenced. The method was immunoSEQ multiplex PCR; TCRdb's version includes in-frame clones alone and lacks a portion of them. The sample has over 150,000 clones, 10% to 13% seen once. These receptors are not linked to any known antigen. The sample taken for sequencing was central memory CD4+ T cells from blood. The source of these receptors is a man aged 30 to 39 with type 1 diabetes.

This clone has just a few counts. The CDR3 here is CASSPRENTGELFF. The CDR3 DNA follows: TGCGCCAGCAGCCCCAGGGAAAACACCGGGGAGCTGTTTTTT. The rearrangement links TRBV5-1 to TRBJ2-2, with a possible D match to TRBD1 (5 bases). The germline V and J ends were trimmed by 4 bases and 2 bases, with 9 bases remaining between them. Per the germline V gene, CDR1 is SGHRS and CDR2 is YFSETQ. This CDR3 has 14 residues.

The chain's CDR3 is CASSESGWGGPTEAFF. DNA for the CDR3: TGTGCCAGCAGTGAATCAGGGTGGGGAGGCCCCACTGAAGCTTTCTTT. The chain carries TRBV2 and TRBJ1-1, with a tentative D call TRBD1 (5 bases). The CDR3 is 16 residues long. V was shortened by 2 bases and J by 4 bases, with 17 bases between the two germline ends. CDR1 is SNHLY, CDR2 FYNNEI, per germline.

The chain is built from TRBV4-2 and TRBJ2-6, with 9 positions matching TRBD2. The CDR3 extends over 20 amino acids. V gave up 1 base and J gave up 1 base; unmatched junction bases: 11. Germline loops: CDR1 LGHNA, CDR2 YNFKEQ. The CDR3 sequence is CASSQAPLAGGGSGANVLTF. DNA for the CDR3: TGTGCCAGCAGCCAAGCCCCCTTGGCGGGAGGGGGATCTGGGGCCAACGTCCTGACTTTC.

Only a few counts were recorded for this clone. The rearrangement joins TRBV29-1 to TRBJ1-2; the D is unclear. The V gene lost 3 bases and the J gene lost 8 bases, with 13 bases spanning the gap. CDR3 length equals 12 residues. Looked up from germline, CDR1 is SQVTM and CDR2 is ANQGSEA. This CDR3 is CSVDRRPYGYTF. The CDR3 nucleotides are TGCAGCGTTGACCGGCGGCCCTACGGCTACACCTTC. Based on the CDR3 plus reference TRBV29-1 and TRBJ1-2, the full variable domain is SAVISQKPSRDICQRGTSLTIQCQVDSQVTMMFWYRQQPGQSLTLIATANQGSEATYESGFVIDKFPISRPNLTFSTLTVSNMSPEDSSIYLCSVDRRPYGYTFGSGTRLTVV.

V and J are TRBV5-1 and TRBJ2-3; D possibly corresponds to TRBD2 (5 bases). CDR3 length equals 14 residues. CDR1 is SGHRS and CDR2 is YFSETQ in the germline V gene. Trimming removed 7 bases at V and 3 bases at J, with 15 bases between. The CDR3 bases are TGCGCCAGCCGAAGGGCCAGCGGTACAGATACGCAGTATTTT. It codes for CASRRASGTDTQYF.

The chain uses TRBV9 and TRBJ2-2; the D gene is possibly TRBD2 (6 bases). CDR1 SGDLS and CDR2 YYNGEE come from the germline V gene. The CDR3 is 16 residues long. Deletions cut 1 base from V and 2 bases from J, with 12 bases between. The CDR3 here is CASSVTGDGNTGELFF. DNA of the CDR3: TGTGCCAGCAGCGTAACGGGGGACGGTAACACCGGGGAGCTGTTTTTT.

The J gene is TRBJ2-2, the V gene TRBV7-2, with D uncertain. The germline V gene has CDR1 SGHTA and CDR2 FQGNSA. V was trimmed by 4 bases and J by 2 bases, leaving 8 bases between them. The CDR3 contains 14 residues. As DNA, the CDR3 is TGTGCCAGCAGCTCCGGTCCAAACACCGGGGAGCTGTTTTTT. It encodes CASSSGPNTGELFF.